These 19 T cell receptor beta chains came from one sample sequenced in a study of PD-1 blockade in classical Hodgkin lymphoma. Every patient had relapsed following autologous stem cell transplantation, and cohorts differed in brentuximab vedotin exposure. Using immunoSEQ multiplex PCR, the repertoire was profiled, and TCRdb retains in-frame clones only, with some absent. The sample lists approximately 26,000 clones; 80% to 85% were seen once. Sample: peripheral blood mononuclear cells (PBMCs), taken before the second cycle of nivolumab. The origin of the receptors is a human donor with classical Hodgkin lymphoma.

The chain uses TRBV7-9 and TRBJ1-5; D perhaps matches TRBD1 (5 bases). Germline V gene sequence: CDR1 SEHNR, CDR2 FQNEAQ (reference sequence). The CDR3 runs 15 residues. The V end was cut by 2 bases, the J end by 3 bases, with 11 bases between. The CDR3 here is CASSLTGDYNQPQHF. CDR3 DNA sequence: TGTGCCAGCAGCTTAACAGGAGACTACAATCAGCCCCAGCATTTT.

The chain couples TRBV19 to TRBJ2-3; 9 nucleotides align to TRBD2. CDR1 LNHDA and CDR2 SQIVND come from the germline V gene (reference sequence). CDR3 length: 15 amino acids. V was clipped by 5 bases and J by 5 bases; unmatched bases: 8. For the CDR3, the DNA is TGTGCCAGTAGTTTAGCGGGGGAGGCAGGAGATACGCAGTATTTT. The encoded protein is CASSLAGEAGDTQYF.

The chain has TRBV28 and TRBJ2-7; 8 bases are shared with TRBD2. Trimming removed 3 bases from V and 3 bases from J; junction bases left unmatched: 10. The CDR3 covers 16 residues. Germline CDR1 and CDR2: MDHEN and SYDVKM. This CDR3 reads CASSFLPGLAVYEQYF. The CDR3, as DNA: TGTGCCAGCAGTTTTTTACCCGGACTAGCAGTCTACGAGCAGTACTTC.

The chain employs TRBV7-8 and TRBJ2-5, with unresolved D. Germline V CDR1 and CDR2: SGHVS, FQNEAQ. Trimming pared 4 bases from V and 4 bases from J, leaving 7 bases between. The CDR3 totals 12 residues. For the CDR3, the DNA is TGTGCCAGCAGCTCTATTCCAGAGACCCAGTACTTC. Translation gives CASSSIPETQYF.

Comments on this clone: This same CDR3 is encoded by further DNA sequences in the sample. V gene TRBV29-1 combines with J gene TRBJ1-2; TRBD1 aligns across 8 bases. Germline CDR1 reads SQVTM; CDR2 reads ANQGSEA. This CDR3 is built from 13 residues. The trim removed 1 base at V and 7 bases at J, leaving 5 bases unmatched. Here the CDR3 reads CSVEGQGAGGYTF. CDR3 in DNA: TGCAGCGTTGAAGGGCAGGGGGCTGGTGGCTACACCTTC.

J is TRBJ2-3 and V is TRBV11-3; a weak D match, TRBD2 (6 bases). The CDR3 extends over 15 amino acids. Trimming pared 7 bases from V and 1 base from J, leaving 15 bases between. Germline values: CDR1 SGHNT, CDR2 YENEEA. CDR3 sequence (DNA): TGTGCCAGCACCCAACCTAGCGTGGGCACAGATACGCAGTATTTT. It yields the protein CASTQPSVGTDTQYF.

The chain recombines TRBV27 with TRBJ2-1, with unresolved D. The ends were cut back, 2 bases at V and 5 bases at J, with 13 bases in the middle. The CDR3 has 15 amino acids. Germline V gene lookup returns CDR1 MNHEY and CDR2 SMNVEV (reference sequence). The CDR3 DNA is TGTGCCAGCAGTTTAGCAGCGTATAGCCACAATGAGCAGTTCTTC. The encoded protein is CASSLAAYSHNEQFF.

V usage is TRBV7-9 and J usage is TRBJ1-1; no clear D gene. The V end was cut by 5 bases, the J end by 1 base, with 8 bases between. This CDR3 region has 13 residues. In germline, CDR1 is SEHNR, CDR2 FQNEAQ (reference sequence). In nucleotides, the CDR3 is TGTGCCAGCAGCCCACAACCGAACACTGAAGCTTTCTTT. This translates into CASSPQPNTEAFF.

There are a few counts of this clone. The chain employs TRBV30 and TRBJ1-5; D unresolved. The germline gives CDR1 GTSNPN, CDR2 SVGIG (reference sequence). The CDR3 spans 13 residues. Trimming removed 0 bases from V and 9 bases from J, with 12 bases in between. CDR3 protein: CAWSVHGRGPQHF. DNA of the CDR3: TGTGCCTGGAGTGTACATGGTCGCGGGCCCCAGCATTTT.

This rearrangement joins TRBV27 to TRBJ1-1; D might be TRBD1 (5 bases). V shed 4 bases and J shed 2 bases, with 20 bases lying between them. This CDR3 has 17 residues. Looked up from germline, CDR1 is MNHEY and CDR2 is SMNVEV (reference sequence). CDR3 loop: CASSSWSRRQTNTEAFF. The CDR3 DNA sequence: TGTGCCAGCAGTTCCTGGAGCCGGCGACAGACCAACACTGAAGCTTTCTTT.

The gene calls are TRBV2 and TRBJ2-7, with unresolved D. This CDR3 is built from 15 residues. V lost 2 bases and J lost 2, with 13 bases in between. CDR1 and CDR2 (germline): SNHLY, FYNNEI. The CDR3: CASSESASRPYEQYF. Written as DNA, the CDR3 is TGTGCCAGCAGTGAATCGGCCAGCAGGCCCTACGAGCAGTACTTC.

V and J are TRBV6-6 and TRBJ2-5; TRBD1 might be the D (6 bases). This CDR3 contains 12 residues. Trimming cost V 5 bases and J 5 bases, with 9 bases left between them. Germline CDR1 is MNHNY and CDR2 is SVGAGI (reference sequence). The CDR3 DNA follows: TGTGCCAGCAGTCAGGGGTCCGAGACCCAGTACTTC. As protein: CASSQGSETQYF.

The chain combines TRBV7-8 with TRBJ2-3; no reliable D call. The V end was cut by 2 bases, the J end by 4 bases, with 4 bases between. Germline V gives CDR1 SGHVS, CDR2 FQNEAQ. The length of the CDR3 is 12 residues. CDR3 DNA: TGTGCCAGCAGCTTAAGCGCAGATACGCAGTATTTT. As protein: CASSLSADTQYF.

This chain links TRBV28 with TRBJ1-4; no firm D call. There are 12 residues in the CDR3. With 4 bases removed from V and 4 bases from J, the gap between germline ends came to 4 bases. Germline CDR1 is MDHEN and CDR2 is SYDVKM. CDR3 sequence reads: CASSSINEKLFF. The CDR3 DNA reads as TGTGCCAGCAGTTCCATTAATGAAAAACTGTTTTTT.

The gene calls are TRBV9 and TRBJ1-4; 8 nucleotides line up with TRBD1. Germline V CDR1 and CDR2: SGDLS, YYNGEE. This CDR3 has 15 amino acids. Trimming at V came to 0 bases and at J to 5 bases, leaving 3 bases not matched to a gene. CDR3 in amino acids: CASSVGGQGNEKLFF. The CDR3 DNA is TGTGCCAGCAGCGTAGGCGGACAGGGAAATGAAAAACTGTTTTTT.

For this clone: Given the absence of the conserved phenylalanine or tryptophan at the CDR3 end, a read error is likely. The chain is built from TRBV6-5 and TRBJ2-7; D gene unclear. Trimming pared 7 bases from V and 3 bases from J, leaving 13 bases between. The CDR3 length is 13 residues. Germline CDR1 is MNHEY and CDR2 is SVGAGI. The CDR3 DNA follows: TGTGCCAGCAATGAAAGGGATGGCTACGAGCAGTACCTC. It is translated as CASNERDGYEQYL.

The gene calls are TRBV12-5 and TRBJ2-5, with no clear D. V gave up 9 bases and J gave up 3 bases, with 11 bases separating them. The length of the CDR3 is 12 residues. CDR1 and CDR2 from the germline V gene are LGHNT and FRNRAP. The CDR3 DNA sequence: TGTGCTAGCCGTTATGATAAAGAGACCCAGTACTTC. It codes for CASRYDKETQYF.

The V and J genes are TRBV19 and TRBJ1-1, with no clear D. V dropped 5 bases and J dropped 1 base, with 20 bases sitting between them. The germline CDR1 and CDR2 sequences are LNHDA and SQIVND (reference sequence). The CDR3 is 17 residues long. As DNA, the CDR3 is TGTGCCAGTAGTCCCCAGTCCGGGAGGAAGGGGAACACTGAAGCTTTCTTT. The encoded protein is CASSPQSGRKGNTEAFF.

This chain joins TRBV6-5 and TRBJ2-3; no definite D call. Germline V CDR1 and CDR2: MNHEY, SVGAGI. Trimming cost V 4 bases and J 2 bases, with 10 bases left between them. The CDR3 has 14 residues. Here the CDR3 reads CASSSGLLTDTQYF. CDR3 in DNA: TGTGCCAGCAGTTCCGGTTTGCTCACAGATACGCAGTATTTT.